This T cell receptor beta chain was recovered during a study of post-analysis software for immune sequencing data. Study-wide findings and caveats: Compared with controls, patients had more of five or six TRBV segments, including TRBV5-6, TRBV5-1 and TRBV20-1.

TCR beta cDNA libraries had unique molecular identifiers. T cells numbering about 1 to 10 million gave rise to around 460,000 cDNA molecules. TCRdb recomputed calls from the PCR reads with MiXCR, one row per CDR3 protein. The sample includes 400,000 to 500,000 distinct CDR3 sequences, roughly 38% of them seen just once. Germline CDR1 SGHKS, CDR2 YYEKEE (reference sequence). This CDR3 contains 17 residues. Trimming left V 2 bases short and J 1 base short, with 19 bases between. With respect to this clonotype: The antigen is undetermined.

The clonotype was recovered from a girl aged 2 to 9 with multiple sclerosis. Specimen: blood. The chain links TRBV5-5 to TRBJ2-7; D ambiguous. The CDR3 sequence is CASSLSSSGSRSYEQYF. The CDR3, as DNA: TGTGCCAGCAGCTTATCTAGTTCGGGTTCCAGATCCTACGAGCAGTACTTC.